Listed below are T cell receptor beta chains from one sample, sequenced in a study of Graves' ophthalmopathy and Graves' hyperthyroidism. Via MiXCR, TCRdb re-called the multiplex PCR reads, giving one row per CDR3 protein. This sample yields under 200,000 distinct CDR3 sequences, of which more than 30% are seen a single time; about 6% belongs to the top ten. Source material: peripheral blood. Receptor source: a woman aged 35 to 49 with Graves' ophthalmopathy. Each CDR3 is given with its conserved first and last residue. D genes are given only for firm matches. Clone size, where shown, is once, few, many, or a class for clones that have expanded.

v_call,j_call,d_call,clone_size,cdr3_nt,cdr3_aa
TRBV20-1,TRBJ2-5,TRBD1,many,TGCAGTGTTGGGGACAGACAAGAGACCCAGTACTTC,CSVGDRQETQYF
TRBV11-1,TRBJ2-5,.,.,TGTGCCAGCAGCTTACGGGAGTCGGAGACCCAGTACTTC,CASSLRESETQYF
TRBV20-1,TRBJ1-2,TRBD1,many,TGCAGAACGTCCGGGACAGGCTATGGCTACACCTTC,CRTSGTGYGYTF
TRBV28,TRBJ1-5,.,many,TGTGCCAGCAGATATTATAGCAATCAGCCCCAGCATTTT,CASRYYSNQPQHF
TRBV6-1,TRBJ2-3,TRBD2,many,TGTGCCAGCAGTGTCCAACTAGCGGGGCACACAGATACGCAGTATTTT,CASSVQLAGHTDTQYF
TRBV29-1,TRBJ2-7,.,.,TGCAGCGTTTGGATGGGCTGCGAGCAGTACTTC,CSVWMGCEQYF
TRBV10-3,TRBJ1-2,TRBD1,many,TGTGCCATCAGTGACAACGACAGGGGGCTGTATGGCTACACCTTC,CAISDNDRGLYGYTF
TRBV10-1,TRBJ2-2,.,many,TGCGCCAGCAGTGAGGGCCTTCGGGGGTCTCTAGGAACCGGGGAGCTGTTTTTT,CASSEGLRGSLGTGELFF
TRBV28,TRBJ2-5,TRBD2,.,TGTGCCAACTCAGCGGGAGGGACAGAGACCCAGTACTTC,CANSAGGTETQYF
TRBV6-5,TRBJ2-5,TRBD2,.,TGTGCCAGCAGTTACACGACTAGCGGCCAAGAGACCCAGTACTTC,CASSYTTSGQETQYF
TRBV6-1,TRBJ1-2,.,once,TGTGCCAGAGAACTGGCGGGTACCGGGGAAGGCTACACCTTC,CARELAGTGEGYTF
TRBV19,TRBJ1-3,.,many,TGTGCCAGTAGTACCCGGACCTACTCTGGAAACACCATATATTTT,CASSTRTYSGNTIYF
TRBV12-3/TRBV12-4,TRBJ1-2,TRBD1,many,TGTGCCAGCAGATCGACAGGGGTGAGAGGTGGCTACACCTTC,CASRSTGVRGGYTF
TRBV12-3/TRBV12-4,TRBJ2-7,TRBD1,.,TGTGCCAGCAGTCCGGGACAGGTTTATATGTACTTC,CASSPGQVYMYF
TRBV30,TRBJ1-6,.,.,TGTGCCTGGAATACAGGGCATAATTCACCCCTCCACTTT,CAWNTGHNSPLHF
TRBV29-1,TRBJ2-7,.,once,TGCAGCGTTGAAGAAGTTCCCAGGTCGGGCGAGCAGTACTTC,CSVEEVPRSGEQYF
TRBV28,TRBJ2-7,.,.,TGTGCCAGCAGTTCCCGGGGTAATACCTACGAGCAGTACTTC,CASSSRGNTYEQYF
TRBV19,TRBJ2-7,.,many,TGTGCCAGTAGTCCTTTCAGGGAAAACGACGAGCAGTACTTC,CASSPFRENDEQYF
TRBV27,TRBJ1-6,.,many,TGTGCCAGCCGACTCCTTAGCTCCTATAATTCACCCCTCCACTTT,CASRLLSSYNSPLHF
TRBV6-5,TRBJ1-2,.,many,TGTGCCAGCAGCCACGGGGGGGAAAATGGCTACACCTTC,CASSHGGENGYTF
TRBV20-1,TRBJ2-7,TRBD2,.,TGCAGTGCTGTACCCGGGACTACCGTATACGAGCAGTACTTC,CSAVPGTTVYEQYF
TRBV6-2/TRBV6-3,TRBJ1-2,.,many,TGTGCCAGCAGTTACGGTTGGACGTCTAACTATGGCTACACCTTC,CASSYGWTSNYGYTF
TRBV6-2/TRBV6-3,TRBJ2-7,.,.,TGTGCCAGCAGACAAACGAACCGGGGTGAGCAGTACTTC,CASRQTNRGEQYF
TRBV12-3/TRBV12-4,TRBJ1-2,TRBD1,many,TGTGCCAGCAGCCGCGCCGACAGGGGCTATGGCTACACCTTC,CASSRADRGYGYTF